This T cell receptor beta chain was obtained from a study of shared clonotypes between healthy human individuals. Data came from immunoSEQ multiplex PCR; TCRdb stores just in-frame clones and leaves some out. The data contain approximately 2,300,000 clones, 85% to 95% of them singletons. The CDR3 length is 16 residues. V shed 4 bases and J 1 base; nucleotides not matched to a gene: 6. Germline lookup yields CDR1 SGHNT and CDR2 YENEEA. General study results and limits: Clonotype sharing among donors likely depends on sequencing depth. The naive CD4 repertoires of four donors were compared, and approximately 5% of clonotypes were shared. It was the few donors that limited the genetic and exposure-history diversity represented. Estimated clonotype richness was generally higher in naive than memory subsets.

Only one count was recorded for this clone. The antigen is undetermined. This sequence joins TRBV11-3 and TRBJ2-5, with 10 bases lining up with TRBD2. The sample consisted of naive CD4+ T cells from PBMCs. Documented subset: CD45RA+ positively selected. This clonotype originated in a young man in good health. Some clones in this sample may be carry-over from other donors' samples. The CDR3 DNA follows: TGTGCCAGCAGCTCAGGGGCTAGCGGGGGCCAAGAGACCCAGTACTTC. Protein: CASSSGASGGQETQYF.